This T cell receptor (beta chain) was sequenced during a study of blood T cell repertoires in COVID-19. Turning to the study itself: Donors in the United States, Italy and Spain gave samples during acute or convalescent COVID-19. The cDNA or gDNA used as material had been derived from T cells, B-cell-depleted T cells, or PBMCs.

How the authors handled the data: Amplification with reference gene primers provided the estimates of nucleated cell counts. Some clones are missing from TCRdb's copy, which holds only in-frame ones; the method was immunoSEQ multiplex PCR. That table furnishes V, J and clone size, whereas the DNA furnished D and trimming. The sample contains roughly 54,000 clones, around 88% of which appear only once. The CDR3 totals 15 residues. Germline V gives CDR1 SGHNT, CDR2 YYREEE (reference sequence). Losses at the gene ends were 4 bases for V and 5 bases for J; bases not matched to a gene: 5. The clonotype originates from a woman in her fifties or sixties with acute or convalescent COVID-19. The rearrangement uses TRBV5-4 and TRBJ1-4; 10 bases align to TRBD1. The specimen was peripheral blood. CDR3 loop: CASSREGQGNEKLFF. In DNA, the CDR3 is TGTGCCAGCAGCCGGGAGGGACAGGGGAATGAAAAACTGTTTTTT.